What follows are 30 T cell receptor beta chains derived from one specimen sequenced in a study of OX40 agonist ivuxolimab in advanced cancers. Receptor libraries were prepared by the immunoSEQ multiplex PCR assay. TCRdb mirrors the immuneACCESS table, restricted to in-frame sequences. Some clones are absent from its copies; in checked studies, under half trace to an unresolved V gene, and the reason for the others is unknown. The sample table lists about 53,000 clones, 82% of them with a count of one. Almost 1.5% of the sample goes to the ten largest clones. Sample: CD4+ or CD8+ T cells sorted from blood, taken in a trial of the OX40 agonist ivuxolimab. The receptors shown here come from an adult with an advanced solid tumor such as melanoma, head and neck, liver or kidney cancer.

This clone was seen only a few times. This chain links TRBV18 with TRBJ2-2; no firm D call. Looked up from germline, CDR1 is KGHSH and CDR2 is LQKENI. The CDR3 is 13 residues long. V was cut by 3 bases and J by 2 bases, with 4 bases left in between. DNA for the CDR3: TGTGCCAGCTCACCGGGAAACACCGGGGAGCTGTTTTTT. This translates into CASSPGNTGELFF.

The chain employs TRBV30 and TRBJ1-4, with a weak D call TRBD1 (6 bases). V lost 8 bases and J 7 bases, leaving 17 bases between the germline ends. The V gene's germline CDR1 is GTSNPN and CDR2 SVGIG (reference sequence). The CDR3 extends over 13 amino acids. CDR3 sequence: CAGLQGGVEKLFF. Written as DNA, the CDR3 is TGTGCCGGATTACAGGGAGGGGTTGAAAAACTGTTTTTT.

The chain links TRBV6-1 to TRBJ2-7; D is possibly TRBD1 or TRBD2 (5 bases each). Trimming removed 7 bases at V and 0 bases at J, with 10 bases between. CDR1 and CDR2 (germline): MNHNS, SASEGT. The CDR3 runs 13 residues. The CDR3 region is CASTGTASYEQYF. In DNA form, the CDR3 reads TGTGCCAGCACCGGGACGGCCTCCTACGAGCAGTACTTC.

The rearrangement joins TRBV7-8 to TRBJ2-5; no definite D call. Germline CDR1 is SGHVS and CDR2 is FQNEAQ. Between the trimmed V and J ends, which lost 5 bases and 5 bases, there was a span of 12 bases. The length of the CDR3 is 13 residues. CDR3 region: CASSLRVVETQYF. The DNA of the CDR3 is TGTGCCAGCAGCCTTCGGGTGGTGGAGACCCAGTACTTC.

The chain couples TRBV7-2 to TRBJ2-5, with D possibly being TRBD2 (5 bases). The CDR3 is 13 residues long. The germline V gene encodes CDR1 SGHTA and CDR2 FQGNSA. V lost 5 bases and J lost 5, with 12 bases in between. CDR3 loop: CASSQTREETQYF. The CDR3 nucleotides read TGTGCCAGCAGCCAAACTAGAGAGGAGACCCAGTACTTC.

The gene calls are TRBV6-5 and TRBJ2-7; the match to TRBD1 covers 7 bases. This CDR3 spans 13 amino acids. Trimming cost V 6 bases and J 7 bases; bases outside gene matches: 9. Looked up from germline, CDR1 is MNHEY and CDR2 is SVGAGI. The CDR3 spells CASSRDSLGEQYF. The DNA for the CDR3 is TGTGCCAGCAGCCGGGACAGCCTCGGGGAGCAGTACTTC.

The chain has TRBV5-1 and TRBJ2-5; 7 bases align to TRBD2. The CDR3 sequence is 14 residues long. In germline, CDR1 is SGHRS, CDR2 YFSETQ. The junction had 8 bases not matched to a gene; V was cut back by 4 bases and J by 5 bases. The CDR3 loop reads CASSTGGGDETQYF. The CDR3 bases are TGCGCCAGCAGCACGGGAGGAGGGGACGAGACCCAGTACTTC.

The chain links TRBV4-3 to TRBJ1-1; D call uncertain. The length of the CDR3 is 13 residues. Trimming pared 0 bases from V and 7 bases from J, leaving 9 bases between. CDR1 and CDR2 (germline): LGHNA, YSLEER. The CDR3 spells CASSQDRHIEAFF. The DNA for the CDR3 is TGCGCCAGCAGCCAAGATAGACACATTGAAGCTTTCTTT.

This chain uses TRBV15 with TRBJ1-5; D not resolved. Trimming removed 3 bases at V and 4 bases at J, with 16 bases between. Per the germline V gene, CDR1 is LNHNV and CDR2 is YYDKDF (reference sequence). This CDR3 is built from 16 residues. CDR3 nucleotides: TGTGCCACCAGCAGCCGGAAGGCACCCGCTAATCAGCCCCAGCATTTT. This translates into CATSSRKAPANQPQHF. The full variable domain, completed using reference TRBV15 and TRBJ1-5, is DAMVIQNPRYQVTQFGKPVTLSCSQTLNHNVMYWYQQKSSQAPKLLFHYYDKDFNNEADTPDNFQSRRPNTSFCFLDIRSPGLGDTAMYLCATSSRKAPANQPQHFGDGTRLSIL.

V and J are TRBV19 and TRBJ1-1; D unresolved. Germline V lookup: CDR1 LNHDA, CDR2 SQIVND (reference sequence). The CDR3 runs 14 residues. Trimming pared 7 bases from V and 5 bases from J, leaving 17 bases between. DNA of the CDR3: TGTGCCAGTACCCGAGACGGAGTAAGGACTGAAGCTTTCTTT. It specifies CASTRDGVRTEAFF.

V and J are TRBV14 and TRBJ2-6, with TRBD1 identical over 10 bases. Losses at the gene ends were 2 bases for V and 2 bases for J; bases not matched to a gene: 9. The CDR3 runs 19 residues. CDR1 and CDR2 from the germline V gene are SGHDN and FVKESK. CDR3 in DNA: TGTGCCAGCAGCCAACCCCTGACAGGGGGCTGGCCTGGGGCCAACGTCCTGACTTTC. Translation gives CASSQPLTGGWPGANVLTF.

This chain uses TRBV14 with TRBJ2-1; the match to TRBD2 covers 7 bases. Losses at the gene ends were 1 base for V and 8 bases for J; bases not matched to a gene: 8. This CDR3 region has 15 residues. Germline V lookup: CDR1 SGHDN, CDR2 FVKESK. The CDR3 DNA reads TGTGCCAGCAGCCAAGGGACTAGTATTTACTATGAGCAGTTCTTC. Protein product: CASSQGTSIYYEQFF.

The CDR3 coding sequence is TGTGCCAGCAGCGCACAGGGACGGCAGTCTGAAGCTTTCTTT. Residues: CASSAQGRQSEAFF. The chain couples TRBV9 to TRBJ1-1; D is possibly TRBD1 (6 bases). Germline-derived CDR1 and CDR2 are SGDLS and YYNGEE. The CDR3 has 14 amino acids. V dropped 3 bases and J dropped 6 bases, with 15 bases sitting between them.

The V and J genes are TRBV7-2 and TRBJ2-5; TRBD1 is a possible D gene (5 bases). CDR1 SGHTA and CDR2 FQGNSA come from the germline V gene. This CDR3 is 14 amino acids long. Trimming shortened V by 5 bases and J by 5 bases, and 15 bases separated the two germline ends. CDR3 region: CASSRPWGWETQYF. The CDR3 DNA follows: TGTGCCAGCAGCCGACCATGGGGCTGGGAGACCCAGTACTTC.

The V call is TRBV9, the J call TRBJ2-2; D unresolved. The V gene lost 4 bases and the J gene lost 2 bases, with 12 bases spanning the gap. In germline, CDR1 is SGDLS, CDR2 YYNGEE. The CDR3 length is 15 residues. The chain's CDR3 is CASSPPPGNTGELFF. CDR3 in DNA: TGTGCCAGCAGCCCGCCGCCAGGCAACACCGGGGAGCTGTTTTTT. The full variable domain, completed using reference TRBV9 and TRBJ2-2, is DSGVTQTPKHLITATGQRVTLRCSPRSGDLSVYWYQQSLDQGLQFLIQYYNGEERAKGNILERFSAQQFPDLHSELNLSSLELGDSALYFCASSPPPGNTGELFFGEGSRLTVL.

The chain carries TRBV5-1 and TRBJ1-2; 8 bases agree with TRBD1. The CDR3 has 14 amino acids. Germline V gene lookup returns CDR1 SGHRS and CDR2 YFSETQ. V dropped 5 bases and J dropped 8; count of bases not matched to a gene: 11. In DNA form, the CDR3 reads TGCGCCAGCAGGACAAACCAGGGGGCGGGCGGCTACACCTTC. Its translation: CASRTNQGAGGYTF.

The chain carries TRBV25-1 and TRBJ1-1; D is unresolved. CDR3 length: 13 amino acids. CDR1 MGHDK and CDR2 SYGVNS come from the germline V gene. Trimming took off 7 bases at V and 1 base at J, with 10 bases between the two ends. CDR3 sequence: CASIPGWNTEAFF. Here the CDR3 DNA reads TGTGCCAGCATCCCCGGATGGAACACTGAAGCTTTCTTT. Drawing the rest from reference TRBV25-1 and TRBJ1-1, the complete variable domain is EADIYQTPRYLVIGTGKKITLECSQTMGHDKMYWYQQDPGMELHLIHYSYGVNSTEKGDLSSESTVSRIRTEHFPLTLESARPSHTSQYLCASIPGWNTEAFFGQGTRLTVV.

V and J are TRBV19 and TRBJ1-6; D remains ambiguous. CDR3 length: 17 amino acids. Germline CDR1 reads LNHDA; CDR2 reads SQIVND (reference sequence). Trimming stripped 1 base from V and 3 bases from J, with 13 bases between. Here the CDR3 DNA reads TGTGCCAGTAGTATAGTTTTCCGAAGAGACTATAATTCACCCCTCCACTTT. Amino acids: CASSIVFRRDYNSPLHF.

This chain joins TRBV5-1 and TRBJ2-5; TRBD2 agrees at 10 bases. Germline CDR1 and CDR2: SGHRS and YFSETQ. J gave up 4 bases and V 4 bases, and 10 bases lay outside the gene matches. The CDR3 is 16 residues long. The CDR3 coding sequence is TGCGCCAGCAGCCCCTACTCTAGCGGGGGATTAGAGACCCAGTACTTC. Encoded protein: CASSPYSSGGLETQYF.

This clone was seen a single time. V is TRBV10-1 and J is TRBJ1-2; 7 bases match TRBD1. In germline, CDR1 is WNHNN, CDR2 SYGVQD (reference sequence). The V gene end was trimmed by 10 bases and the J gene end by 4 bases; junction bases not matched to a gene: 6. This CDR3 contains 12 residues. CDR3: CATKDRRYGYTF. CDR3 coding DNA: TGCGCCACCAAGGACAGGCGCTATGGCTACACCTTC.

The rearrangement links TRBV7-2 to TRBJ2-7, with D uncertain. CDR1 is SGHTA and CDR2 is FQGNSA in the germline V gene. Trimming removed 1 base from V and 1 base from J, with 5 bases in between. This CDR3 region has 13 residues. CDR3 DNA: TGTGCCAGCAGCTTAGTCCGGTCCTACGAGCAGTACTTC. This translates into CASSLVRSYEQYF.

The rearrangement joins TRBV19 to TRBJ2-7, with a tentative D call TRBD2 (6 bases). CDR1 is LNHDA, CDR2 SQIVND, per germline (reference sequence). V shed 3 bases and J shed 1 base, with 13 bases lying between them. The CDR3 covers 15 residues. The CDR3 loop reads CASSMGGVGSYEQYF. The DNA for the CDR3 is TGTGCCAGTAGTATGGGGGGAGTCGGGTCCTACGAGCAGTACTTC.

The CDR3 protein is CASSRQTGGSGYNEQFF. In DNA form, the CDR3 reads TGTGCCAGCAGCCGCCAAACGGGCGGGAGTGGGTACAATGAGCAGTTCTTC. The genes are TRBV7-3 and TRBJ2-1; 7 bases fit TRBD2. The CDR3 length is 17 residues. Looked up from germline, CDR1 is SGHTA and CDR2 is FQGTGA. Germline trimming cut 5 bases from V and 4 bases from J; bases unmatched to any gene: 14. Full variable domain (missing parts from reference TRBV7-3 and TRBJ2-1): GAGVSQTPSNKVTEKGKYVELRCDPISGHTALYWYRQSLGQGPEFLIYFQGTGAADDSGLPNDRFFAVRPEGSVSTLKIQRTERGDSAVYLCASSRQTGGSGYNEQFFGPGTRLTVL.

This chain joins TRBV19 and TRBJ2-3; possible D gene TRBD2, 6 bases. Trimming left V 10 bases short and J 2 bases short, with 19 bases between. The CDR3 covers 15 residues. The germline CDR1 and CDR2 sequences are LNHDA and SQIVND (reference sequence). The CDR3, as DNA: TGTGCCACCCTACGGAATAGCGGAACCACAGATACGCAGTATTTT. This codes for CATLRNSGTTDTQYF.

The chain uses TRBV7-2 and TRBJ1-3, with a tentative D call TRBD1 (5 bases). There are 16 residues in the CDR3. V was trimmed by 3 bases and J by 0 bases, leaving 12 bases between them. The V gene's germline CDR1 is SGHTA and CDR2 FQGNSA. CDR3: CASSFLQATSGNTIYF. The CDR3 DNA follows: TGTGCCAGCAGCTTCTTACAGGCCACCTCTGGAAACACCATATATTTT.

This chain links TRBV6-4 with TRBJ1-5; D call uncertain. The CDR3 extends over 13 amino acids. CDR1 is MRHNA and CDR2 is SNTAGT in the germline V gene. The germline V and J ends were trimmed by 4 bases and 7 bases, with 11 bases remaining between them. The CDR3: CASSVHDGQPQHF. The CDR3 nucleotides are TGTGCCAGCAGTGTCCATGACGGGCAGCCCCAGCATTTT.

This chain joins TRBV5-1 and TRBJ2-1; 9 bases are a match to TRBD1. Germline trimming cut 4 bases from V and 6 bases from J; bases unmatched to any gene: 11. The CDR3 length is 16 residues. In germline, CDR1 is SGHRS, CDR2 YFSETQ. The CDR3 sequence: CASSTGQGTGSNEQFF. CDR3 in DNA: TGCGCCAGCAGCACTGGACAGGGGACGGGGTCCAATGAGCAGTTCTTC.

The chain carries TRBV6-5 and TRBJ2-1, with 8 bases lining up with TRBD2. The V and J ends lost 0 bases and 7 bases, in that order; junction bases with no gene match: 5. This CDR3 spans 15 amino acids. Germline CDR1 is MNHEY and CDR2 is SVGAGI. The CDR3 DNA reads as TGTGCCAGCAGTTACTCGGGGACTAGAGGGAATGAGCAGTTCTTC. Translating it yields CASSYSGTRGNEQFF.

This clone was seen a handful of times. The rearrangement uses TRBV6-6 and TRBJ2-3; tentative D call: TRBD2 (6 bases). Germline V CDR1 and CDR2: MNHNY, SVGAGI (reference sequence). The CDR3 has 16 residues. Trimming took off 2 bases at V and 0 bases at J, with 12 bases between the two ends. The CDR3 sequence: CASSYAKGGSTDTQYF. The CDR3 DNA reads as TGTGCCAGCAGTTACGCGAAGGGAGGCAGCACAGATACGCAGTATTTT.

Comment on this clone: One end of the junction varies from germline; a read error may be responsible. This rearrangement joins TRBV11-3 to TRBJ1-4; the D is unclear. CDR1 is SGHNT, CDR2 YENEEA, per germline. This CDR3 region has 16 residues. CDR3 sequence: CASSLDTWAAEEKLFF. DNA for the CDR3: TGTGCCAGCAGCCTAGACACGTGGGCGGCGGAAGAAAAACTGTTTTTT.